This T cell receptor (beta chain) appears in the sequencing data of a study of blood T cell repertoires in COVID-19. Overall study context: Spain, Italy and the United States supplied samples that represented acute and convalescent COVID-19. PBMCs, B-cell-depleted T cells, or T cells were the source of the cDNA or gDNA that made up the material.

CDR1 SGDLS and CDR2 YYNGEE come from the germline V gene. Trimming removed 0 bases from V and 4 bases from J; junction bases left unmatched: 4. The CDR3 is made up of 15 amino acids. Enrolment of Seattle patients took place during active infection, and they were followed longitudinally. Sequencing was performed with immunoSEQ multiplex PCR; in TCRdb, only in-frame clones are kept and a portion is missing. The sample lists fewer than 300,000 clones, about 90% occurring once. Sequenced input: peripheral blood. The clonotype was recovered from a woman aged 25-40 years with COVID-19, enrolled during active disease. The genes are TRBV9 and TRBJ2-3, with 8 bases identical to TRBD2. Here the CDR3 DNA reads TGTGCCAGCAGCGTAGCGGGGGGGCGATCAGATACGCAGTATTTT. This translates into CASSVAGGRSDTQYF.